Each of the 32 T cell receptor beta chains below was sequenced from the same sample in a study of cytomegalovirus exposure and HLA in healthy donors. In the PCR, 60 Vbeta and 13 Jbeta primers were used. Sequencing used immunoSEQ multiplex PCR; TCRdb keeps in-frame clones, though not all of them. The top ten clones hold just under 1% of a sample with some 130,000 clones, over 70% of them seen once. The sequencing input was PBMCs. Receptors originate from a man between 18 and 29 years old in good health and CMV-seronegative.

CDR3 DNA sequence: TGTGCCAGCTCATCAGAGGCAGCAACTAATGAAAAACTGTTTTTT. Translated: CASSSEAATNEKLFF. The rearrangement joins TRBV18 to TRBJ1-4; unclear D gene. The CDR3 runs to 15 residues. CDR1 is KGHSH and CDR2 is LQKENI in the germline V gene. V lost 5 bases to trimming and J lost 0 bases, with 10 bases between them.

The chain couples TRBV2 to TRBJ2-2, with 7 nucleotides matching TRBD2. The trim removed 3 bases at V and 1 base at J, leaving 2 bases unmatched. CDR1 SNHLY and CDR2 FYNNEI come from the germline V gene. The CDR3 has 15 amino acids. CDR3 protein: CASSEVAGNTGELFF. As DNA, the CDR3 is TGTGCCAGCAGTGAGGTAGCGGGGAACACCGGGGAGCTGTTTTTT. Drawing the rest from reference TRBV2 and TRBJ2-2, the complete variable domain is EPEVTQTPSHQVTQMGQEVILRCVPISNHLYFYWYRQILGQKVEFLVSFYNNEISEKSEIFDDQFSVERPDGSNFTLKIRSTKLEDSAMYFCASSEVAGNTGELFFGEGSRLTVL.

V usage is TRBV28 and J usage is TRBJ1-1; D remains ambiguous. Trimming removed 3 bases from V and 1 base from J, with 9 bases in between. The germline V gene encodes CDR1 MDHEN and CDR2 SYDVKM. There are 14 residues in the CDR3. In nucleotides, the CDR3 is TGTGCCAGCAGTTTTCGCTTGGCGAACACTGAAGCTTTCTTT. It specifies CASSFRLANTEAFF. The full variable domain, in which reference TRBV28 and TRBJ1-1 provide the parts outside the CDR3, is DVKVTQSSRYLVKRTGEKVFLECVQDMDHENMFWYRQDPGLGLRLIYFSYDVKMKEKGDIPEGYSVSREKKERFSLILESASTNQTSMYLCASSFRLANTEAFFGQGTRLTVV.

There are a few counts of this clone. This CDR3 is also generated by other DNA sequences in the sample. The genes are TRBV7-2 and TRBJ1-2; D call uncertain. Germline V gene data show CDR1 as SGHTA and CDR2 as FQGNSA. V lost 5 bases to trimming and J lost 5 bases, with 6 bases between them. The CDR3 has 11 amino acids. The CDR3 region is CASSPGYGYTF. The CDR3 nucleotides are TGTGCCAGCAGCCCGGGGTATGGCTACACCTTC.

The genes are TRBV4-3 and TRBJ2-2; weak D call: TRBD1 (6 bases). V was shortened by 0 bases and J by 4 bases, with 9 bases between the two germline ends. Germline V lookup: CDR1 LGHNA, CDR2 YSLEER. The CDR3 runs to 15 residues. CDR3 sequence (DNA): TGCGCCAGCAGCCAAGATGGACAGTCCACCGGGGAGCTGTTTTTT. This gives the protein CASSQDGQSTGELFF.

This chain joins TRBV19 and TRBJ2-1; the D gene is possibly TRBD1 (5 bases). Trimming took 5 bases from V and 1 from J, leaving 15 bases between them. The CDR3 runs to 16 residues. Looked up from germline, CDR1 is LNHDA and CDR2 is SQIVND (reference sequence). DNA of the CDR3: TGTGCCAGTAGTTCCCCCAGGGTTCCTTCCTACAATGAGCAGTTCTTC. The encoded protein is CASSSPRVPSYNEQFF.

The J gene is TRBJ1-1, the V gene TRBV9; D perhaps matches TRBD1 (6 bases). In germline, CDR1 is SGDLS, CDR2 YYNGEE. The CDR3 has 16 residues. The germline V and J ends were trimmed by 3 bases and 2 bases, with 17 bases remaining between them. CDR3 protein: CASSATSGGPNTEAFF. CDR3 DNA: TGTGCCAGCAGCGCCACCTCCGGGGGGCCCAACACTGAAGCTTTCTTT.

This chain connects TRBV7-9 to TRBJ1-3; weak D call: TRBD1 (6 bases). The CDR3 has 13 amino acids. Germline V gene data show CDR1 as SEHNR and CDR2 as FQNEAQ (reference sequence). V was clipped by 11 bases and J by 4 bases, with 15 bases between them. Written as DNA, the CDR3 is TGTGCCCCAGGGCAGGGGCTGGGAAACACCATATATTTT. Translation: CAPGQGLGNTIYF.

The chain uses TRBV7-2 and TRBJ1-4, with D perhaps TRBD1 (6 bases). V was pared by 1 base and J by 5 bases, with 11 bases between. Germline V gene lookup returns CDR1 SGHTA and CDR2 FQGNSA. This CDR3 spans 15 amino acids. Here the CDR3 reads CASSLGQAFNEKLFF. Written as DNA, the CDR3 is TGTGCCAGCAGCTTAGGACAGGCCTTCAATGAAAAACTGTTTTTT.

The V call is TRBV7-9, the J call TRBJ1-1; D uncertain. Germline V lookup: CDR1 SEHNR, CDR2 FQNEAQ (reference sequence). The CDR3 spans 11 residues. The V end was cut by 4 bases, the J end by 5 bases, with 5 bases between. Here the CDR3 reads CASSSRTEAFF. The CDR3 nucleotides are TGTGCCAGCAGCTCACGGACTGAAGCTTTCTTT.

This clone was detected only a few times. This chain connects TRBV9 to TRBJ2-1; 7 positions agree with TRBD1. The length of the CDR3 is 13 residues. The V gene end was trimmed by 4 bases and the J gene end by 9 bases; junction bases not matched to a gene: 7. Germline values: CDR1 SGDLS, CDR2 YYNGEE. CDR3 region: CASSPGPGGEQFF. CDR3 nucleotides: TGTGCCAGCAGCCCCGGTCCAGGGGGTGAGCAGTTCTTC. The full variable domain, completed using reference TRBV9 and TRBJ2-1, is DSGVTQTPKHLITATGQRVTLRCSPRSGDLSVYWYQQSLDQGLQFLIQYYNGEERAKGNILERFSAQQFPDLHSELNLSSLELGDSALYFCASSPGPGGEQFFGPGTRLTVL.

CDR3 protein: CASSLPGTGDYGNTIYF. The CDR3 coding sequence is TGTGCCAGCAGCTTACCCGGGACAGGGGATTATGGAAACACCATATATTTT. V is TRBV7-2 and J is TRBJ1-3; 10 nucleotides match TRBD1. Per germline, CDR1 SGHTA and CDR2 FQGNSA. V shed 2 bases and J 3 bases; nucleotides not matched to a gene: 7. The CDR3 extends over 17 amino acids.

J is TRBJ2-3 and V is TRBV11-2; D remains unclear. V was shortened by 5 bases and J by 4 bases, with 10 bases between the two germline ends. CDR1 and CDR2 (germline): SGHAT, FQNNGV. CDR3 length equals 13 residues. CDR3 bases: TGTGCCAGCAGCCCCGCCAGGTCAGATACGCAGTATTTT. Its protein product is CASSPARSDTQYF.

This chain joins TRBV7-9 and TRBJ2-2; 7 positions match TRBD2. V lost 7 bases, J lost 9 bases, and 2 bases stayed unmatched. Germline CDR1 is SEHNR and CDR2 is FQNEAQ (reference sequence). The CDR3 runs 11 residues. CDR3 bases: TGTGCCAGCACCGGGAGGTGGGAGCTGTTTTTT. The encoded protein is CASTGRWELFF.

The chain couples TRBV4-2 to TRBJ2-2; TRBD1 matches 12 bases. The CDR3 sequence is 16 residues long. CDR1 is LGHNA, CDR2 YNFKEQ, per germline. The J segment lost 5 bases and the V segment lost 6 bases, leaving 7 bases of the junction unmatched. CDR3 bases: TGTGCCAGCAGTCCGGGACAGGGGGCAATAACCGGGGAGCTGTTTTTT. Amino acids: CASSPGQGAITGELFF.

The genes are TRBV11-2 and TRBJ2-2; TRBD1 might be the D (6 bases). This CDR3 has 15 amino acids. Germline-derived CDR1 and CDR2 are SGHAT and FQNNGV. Trimming removed 4 bases from V and 5 bases from J, with 14 bases in between. CDR3 sequence reads: CASSSRVRGTGELFF. CDR3 nucleotides: TGTGCCAGCAGCTCACGGGTTAGGGGGACCGGGGAGCTGTTTTTT.

The chain is built from TRBV19 and TRBJ1-6; D is unresolved. Germline V gene lookup returns CDR1 LNHDA and CDR2 SQIVND (reference sequence). Trimming took off 7 bases at V and 5 bases at J, with 12 bases between the two ends. There are 14 residues in the CDR3. The CDR3 coding sequence is TGTGCCAGTAATCGAGGGTTGGATAATTCACCCCTCCACTTT. Protein sequence: CASNRGLDNSPLHF.

V is TRBV5-5 and J is TRBJ1-1; D ambiguous. Germline CDR1 SGHKS, CDR2 YYEKEE (reference sequence). V lost 4 bases, J lost 4 bases, and 26 bases lay in between. The CDR3 totals 18 residues. CDR3 nucleotide sequence: TGTGCCAGCAGCGAATACATTACTAAAACAAAACGGGGCACTGAAGCTTTCTTT. It is translated as CASSEYITKTKRGTEAFF.

This chain links TRBV4-2 with TRBJ2-7, with 7 bases fitting TRBD1. The CDR3 loop spans 16 amino acids. Germline V gives CDR1 LGHNA, CDR2 YNFKEQ. Losses at the gene ends were 0 bases for V and 7 bases for J; bases not matched to a gene: 12. CDR3 DNA: TGTGCCAGCAGCCAAGATCTGGGGACAGTAGGGTGGGAGCAGTACTTC. Its protein product is CASSQDLGTVGWEQYF.

This clone was observed once. DNA of the CDR3: TGTGCCAGCAGCGCCCGGGACAGCACAAACTATGGCTACACCTTC. It codes for CASSARDSTNYGYTF. V and J are TRBV9 and TRBJ1-2; 7 bases align to TRBD1. Germline-derived CDR1 and CDR2 are SGDLS and YYNGEE. The CDR3 runs to 15 residues. The ends lost 3 bases at V and 2 bases at J; junction bases unmatched: 7.

The chain uses TRBV9 and TRBJ2-1; TRBD1 matches at 10 bases. The ends lost 4 bases at V and 7 bases at J; junction bases unmatched: 8. Looked up from germline, CDR1 is SGDLS and CDR2 is YYNGEE. This CDR3 is built from 15 residues. DNA for the CDR3: TGTGCCAGCAGCACCCGACAGGGGGCAGGGAATGAGCAGTTCTTC. Its translation: CASSTRQGAGNEQFF.

This chain links TRBV4-3 with TRBJ2-7, with 12 bases that match TRBD1. Germline-derived CDR1 and CDR2 are LGHNA and YSLEER. This CDR3 region has 15 residues. The junction had 6 bases not matched to a gene; V was cut back by 4 bases and J by 5 bases. CDR3 protein: CASSPWGQGAHEQYF. The CDR3 bases are TGCGCCAGCAGCCCGTGGGGACAGGGGGCCCACGAGCAGTACTTC.

The V gene is TRBV30, the J gene TRBJ2-3, with D unresolved. CDR3 length: 15 residues. CDR1 is GTSNPN and CDR2 is SVGIG in the germline V gene (reference sequence). Trimming left V 0 bases short and J 0 bases short, with 10 bases between. The CDR3 coding sequence is TGTGCCTGGAGTGTGGCCAGTTACAGCACAGATACGCAGTATTTT. Translating it yields CAWSVASYSTDTQYF.

V is TRBV4-3 and J is TRBJ2-2; D is possibly TRBD2 (6 bases). V lost 4 bases to trimming and J lost 0 bases, with 18 bases between them. The CDR3 has 18 residues. Germline CDR1 LGHNA, CDR2 YSLEER. This CDR3 is CASSLRLGGISNTGELFF. The CDR3 bases are TGCGCCAGCAGCCTGCGCCTTGGAGGGATTTCGAACACCGGGGAGCTGTTTTTT.

This clone has a handful of counts. This sequence joins TRBV6-1 and TRBJ2-5; TRBD2 agrees at 10 bases. The germline V gene has CDR1 MNHNS and CDR2 SASEGT. With 8 bases clipped from V and 4 bases from J, the junction kept 10 bases outside the gene matches. This CDR3 has 15 amino acids. The CDR3 nucleotides are TGTGCCAGCCCGTTGATAGCGGGGGGAGGAGAGACCCAGTACTTC. As protein: CASPLIAGGGETQYF.

The genes are TRBV15 and TRBJ2-7; 11 nucleotides match TRBD1. This CDR3 is 14 amino acids long. V lost 4 bases to trimming and J lost 3 bases; unmatched junction nucleotides: 2. Per germline, CDR1 LNHNV and CDR2 YYDKDF (reference sequence). The CDR3 loop is CATSTGQGDYEQYF. DNA for the CDR3: TGTGCCACCAGCACGGGACAGGGGGACTACGAGCAGTACTTC.

The J gene is TRBJ1-1, the V gene TRBV27; 11 bases agree with TRBD1. In germline, CDR1 is MNHEY, CDR2 SMNVEV (reference sequence). The CDR3 contains 15 residues. Trimming cost V 8 bases and J 7 bases; bases outside gene matches: 12. CDR3 sequence: CASQDRGRGGNEAFF. The CDR3 DNA reads as TGTGCCAGCCAGGACAGGGGGCGCGGAGGGAATGAAGCTTTCTTT.

The chain combines TRBV5-1 with TRBJ2-7; perhaps TRBD1 as D (6 bases). V lost 4 bases and J 2 bases, leaving 10 bases between the germline ends. This CDR3 region has 13 residues. CDR1 is SGHRS and CDR2 is YFSETQ in the germline V gene. DNA for the CDR3: TGCGCCAGCAGCCCCGAGGGGGCCTACGAGCAGTACTTC. As protein: CASSPEGAYEQYF. Combining the CDR3 with reference TRBV5-1 and TRBJ2-7 gives the whole variable domain KAGVTQTPRYLIKTRGQQVTLSCSPISGHRSVSWYQQTPGQGLQFLFEYFSETQRNKGNFPGRFSGRQFSNSRSEMNVSTLELGDSALYLCASSPEGAYEQYFGPGTRLTVT.

V gene TRBV30 combines with J gene TRBJ2-7, with 10 bases matching TRBD1. Germline CDR1 reads GTSNPN; CDR2 reads SVGIG (reference sequence). V dropped 5 bases and J dropped 5; count of bases not matched to a gene: 3. The CDR3 length is 12 residues. Written as DNA, the CDR3 is TGTGCCTGGGAGGACAGGGGGGACGAGCAGTACTTC. It yields the protein CAWEDRGDEQYF.

J is TRBJ1-1 and V is TRBV27; TRBD1 might be the D (5 bases). The CDR3 is 17 residues long. Germline CDR1 MNHEY, CDR2 SMNVEV (reference sequence). V was clipped by 6 bases and J by 2 bases, with 22 bases between them. This CDR3 is CASSDSSTGGQNTEAFF. CDR3 nucleotides: TGTGCCAGCAGCGATAGCTCTACAGGCGGACAAAACACTGAAGCTTTCTTT.

This clone has only a few counts. The J gene is TRBJ2-7, the V gene TRBV7-3; D is unclear. Germline V gene lookup returns CDR1 SGHTA and CDR2 FQGTGA. Between the trimmed V and J ends, which lost 3 bases and 0 bases, there was a span of 9 bases. This CDR3 spans 14 amino acids. The CDR3 DNA is TGTGCCAGCAGCTTGAGCGCTGCCTCCTACGAGCAGTACTTC. Its translation is CASSLSAASYEQYF.

This clone has only one observation. V and J are TRBV7-8 and TRBJ2-3; 12 positions agree with TRBD2. V shed 8 bases, J shed 6 bases, and the junction held 15 bases outside the gene matches. The CDR3 runs 17 residues. CDR1 SGHVS and CDR2 FQNEAQ come from the germline V gene. CDR3 DNA: TGTGCCAGCCTCAGCTTAGGACTAGCGGGGAAGAGGGATACGCAGTATTTT. This sequence encodes CASLSLGLAGKRDTQYF. Using reference TRBV7-8 and TRBJ2-3 for the parts outside the CDR3, the full variable domain is GAGVSQSPRYKVAKRGQDVALRCDPISGHVSLFWYQQALGQGPEFLTYFQNEAQLDKSGLPSDRFFAERPEGSVSTLKIQRTQQEDSAVYLCASLSLGLAGKRDTQYFGPGTRLTVL.